This is a list of T cell receptor beta chains from one sample in a study of cytomegalovirus exposure and HLA in healthy donors. This table comes from immunoSEQ multiplex PCR, and its TCRdb copy is limited to in-frame clones, with some not included. The sample holds 140,000 or so clones; 84% are singletons and the top ten take 2% to 2.5%. Material: PBMCs. The receptor set was obtained from a boy younger than 10 in good health and CMV-seronegative. CDR3s include the opening cysteine and the closing phenylalanine or tryptophan. Fields, in order: D gene, clone size, J gene, V gene, CDR3 protein, CDR3 DNA. The D gene is left open where the match is weak. Clone size is shown for a subset of rows, as once, few, many or a class of expanded clone.

-	-	TRBJ1-5	TRBV9	CASTIARVEQPQHF	TGTGCCAGCACCATAGCCAGGGTAGAGCAGCCCCAGCATTTT
TRBD1	-	TRBJ1-3	TRBV7-2	CASSLGGTGGNTIYF	TGTGCCAGCAGCTTAGGCGGGACAGGGGGAAACACCATATATTTT
TRBD2	-	TRBJ2-1	TRBV2	CASRGGLAGMNEQFF	TGTGCCAGCAGGGGCGGTCTAGCGGGGATGAATGAGCAGTTCTTC
-	-	TRBJ2-1	TRBV4-3	CAGSPKLAYNEQFF	TGCGCCGGCAGCCCCAAACTAGCTTACAATGAGCAGTTCTTC
TRBD1	-	TRBJ1-2	TRBV7-9	CASSLSSRDRANYGYTF	TGTGCCAGCAGCCTCTCTTCCCGGGACAGGGCAAACTATGGCTACACCTTC
-	-	TRBJ1-2	TRBV7-2	CASSPQAGHGYTF	TGTGCCAGCAGCCCCCAGGCAGGGCACGGCTACACCTTC
TRBD2	-	TRBJ2-7	TRBV9	CASSTRPGLGYEQYF	TGTGCCAGCAGCACCAGACCGGGACTAGGATACGAGCAGTACTTC
-	-	TRBJ1-2	TRBV4-3	CASSQDPTGPNGYTF	TGCGCCAGCAGCCAAGATCCGACAGGCCCCAACGGCTACACCTTC
-	-	TRBJ2-7	TRBV4-1	CASSLGGGMSEQYF	TGCGCCAGCAGCCTGGGGGGTGGAATGAGCGAGCAGTACTTC
TRBD2	-	TRBJ2-1	TRBV28	CASSPGLALTNEQFF	TGTGCCAGCAGCCCGGGACTAGCTCTGACTAATGAGCAGTTCTTC
TRBD1	-	TRBJ1-1	TRBV12-5	CASGLVLRGLSVNTEAFF	TGTGCTAGTGGTTTGGTACTTAGGGGGCTTTCTGTGAACACTGAAGCTTTCTTT
TRBD1	-	TRBJ2-5	TRBV12-5	CASGLPLGQGALPSLPFHLISYF	TGTGCTAGTGGCTTACCCCTTGGGCAGGGGGCCCTGCCCTCTCTCCCTTTCCACCTAATATCGTACTTC
-	-	TRBJ2-5	TRBV7-3	CASSPIGGSYQETQYF	TGTGCCAGCAGCCCCATCGGGGGATCCTACCAAGAGACCCAGTACTTC
TRBD2	-	TRBJ2-7	TRBV27	CASSNIAGGTYEQYF	TGTGCCAGCAGCAATATAGCGGGAGGAACCTACGAGCAGTACTTC
-	-	TRBJ2-7	TRBV30	CAWSANRIYEQYF	TGTGCCTGGAGTGCTAACAGAATCTACGAGCAGTACTTC
TRBD1	-	TRBJ2-3	TRBV7-9	CASSQTGGHQDTQYF	TGTGCCAGCAGCCAGACAGGGGGGCATCAGGATACGCAGTATTTT
-	-	TRBJ2-2	TRBV7-3	CASSFGLVYGELFF	TGTGCCAGCAGCTTCGGACTGGTTTATGGGGAGCTGTTTTTT
-	-	TRBJ2-3	TRBV6-4	CASSDDTHTDTQYF	TGTGCCAGCAGTGATGACACACACACAGATACGCAGTATTTT
-	-	TRBJ2-3	TRBV6-4	CASSGGRDTDTQYF	TGTGCCAGCAGTGGGGGCAGGGACACAGATACGCAGTATTTT
-	-	TRBJ1-6	TRBV25-1	CASRDSHNSPLHF	TGTGCCAGCAGGGACAGCCATAATTCACCCCTCCACTTT
TRBD1	-	TRBJ2-7	TRBV19	CASSIALGQGAYEQYF	TGTGCCAGTAGTATAGCTTTGGGACAGGGGGCCTACGAGCAGTACTTC
TRBD1	-	TRBJ2-1	TRBV11-3	CASSLQGQGIREQFF	TGTGCCAGCAGCTTACAAGGACAGGGTATCCGCGAGCAGTTCTTC
-	-	TRBJ2-6	TRBV4-3	CASSQGQDGANVLTF	TGCGCCAGCAGCCAAGGCCAGGATGGGGCCAACGTCCTGACTTTC
-	-	TRBJ1-1	TRBV2	CASSGPGHELAMNTEAFF	TGTGCCAGCAGTGGCCCGGGACACGAGTTAGCTATGAACACTGAAGCTTTCTTT
TRBD1	-	TRBJ1-2	TRBV7-9	CSSSLGDSLYGYTF	TGTTCCAGCAGCTTAGGGGACAGCCTCTATGGCTACACCTTC
TRBD1	-	TRBJ1-1	TRBV18	CASSRRQGGTEAFF	TGTGCCAGCTCACGACGACAGGGGGGGACTGAAGCTTTCTTT
-	-	TRBJ2-7	TRBV10-3	CAISALSYEQYF	TGTGCCATCAGTGCCCTATCCTACGAGCAGTACTTC
-	-	TRBJ2-7	TRBV18	CASSPQRWTAYEQYF	TGTGCCAGCTCACCACAACGCTGGACAGCCTACGAGCAGTACTTC
TRBD1	few	TRBJ1-2	TRBV15	CATSRRTGHGYTF	TGTGCCACCAGCAGACGGACAGGGCATGGCTACACCTTC
-	-	TRBJ1-3	TRBV9	CASSVQGANSGNTIYF	TGTGCCAGCAGCGTACAAGGGGCCAACTCTGGAAACACCATATATTTT
TRBD2	-	TRBJ2-4	TRBV9	CASSPGLAVLGVAKNIQYF	TGTGCCAGCAGCCCTGGACTAGCGGTGTTGGGTGTAGCCAAAAACATTCAGTACTTC
-	-	TRBJ1-5	TRBV29-1	CSVEEVGDGGQPQHF	TGCAGCGTTGAGGAGGTTGGGGACGGGGGACAGCCCCAGCATTTT
-	-	TRBJ1-1	TRBV2	CASSRGVTEAFF	TGTGCCAGCAGCCGGGGTGTTACTGAAGCTTTCTTT
-	-	TRBJ2-3	TRBV7-9	CASSSSPRGSTDTQYF	TGTGCCAGCAGCTCCTCGCCCAGGGGAAGCACAGATACGCAGTATTTT
-	-	TRBJ1-5	TRBV19	CASSIVGSQGQPQHF	TGTGCCAGTAGTATAGTCGGCTCACAGGGCCAGCCCCAGCATTTT
-	-	TRBJ1-3	TRBV7-9	CASSPSIGGFANTIYF	TGTGCCAGCAGCCCTTCCATCGGGGGGTTCGCAAACACCATATATTTT
-	-	TRBJ1-2	TRBV7-9	CASSLWQYGYTF	TGTGCCAGCAGCTTGTGGCAGTATGGCTACACCTTC
TRBD2	-	TRBJ2-5	TRBV5-1	CASRNWGLAGQETQYF	TGCGCCAGCCGAAATTGGGGACTAGCGGGACAAGAGACCCAGTACTTC
TRBD1	-	TRBJ2-7	TRBV6-5	CASSYQGAPYEQYF	TGTGCCAGCAGTTATCAGGGGGCCCCCTACGAGCAGTACTTC
-	once	TRBJ2-7	TRBV5-1	CASSQGAQGGDEQYF	TGCGCCAGCAGCCAGGGGGCACAGGGAGGGGACGAGCAGTACTTC
-	-	TRBJ2-3	TRBV7-9	CASSLSSGLSDTQYF	TGTGCCAGCAGCTTAAGCAGCGGGCTCTCAGATACGCAGTATTTT
-	-	TRBJ1-4	TRBV2	CASSERRVGNEKLFF	TGTGCCAGCAGTGAAAGGAGGGTGGGCAATGAAAAACTGTTTTTT
-	-	TRBJ1-2	TRBV11-3	CASSLAHGGEGYTF	TGTGCCAGCAGCTTAGCCCATGGGGGGGAGGGCTACACCTTC
TRBD1	-	TRBJ1-5	TRBV6-6	CASSYSTGVGNQPQHF	TGTGCCAGCAGTTACTCTACAGGGGTAGGCAATCAGCCCCAGCATTTT
-	-	TRBJ1-6	TRBV7-2	CASSLGGPGIGSPLHF	TGTGCCAGCAGCTTAGGCGGGCCGGGTATCGGATCACCCCTCCACTTT
TRBD1	-	TRBJ2-3	TRBV11-2	CASSLADRGLDTQYF	TGTGCCAGCAGCTTAGCGGACAGGGGGCTAGATACGCAGTATTTT
-	-	TRBJ1-5	TRBV11-2	CASSEGGNQPQHF	TGTGCCAGCAGCGAAGGCGGAAATCAGCCCCAGCATTTT
-	-	TRBJ2-1	TRBV29-1	CSVRPPPPQFF	TGCAGCGTGCGGCCGCCGCCGCCCCAGTTCTTC
-	-	TRBJ1-1	TRBV11-2	CASSQGPVNTEAFF	TGTGCCAGCAGCCAGGGTCCGGTGAACACTGAAGCTTTCTTT
TRBD2	-	TRBJ2-5	TRBV11-2	CASSRGTTQETQYF	TGTGCCAGCAGCCGAGGGACTACCCAAGAGACCCAGTACTTC
-	-	TRBJ1-2	TRBV6-5	CASSQGSGYTF	TGTGCCAGCAGCCAGGGGTCAGGCTACACCTTC
TRBD2	-	TRBJ2-5	TRBV10-3	CAISEEAGGRETQYF	TGTGCCATCAGTGAGGAAGCGGGGGGGCGGGAGACCCAGTACTTC
TRBD2	-	TRBJ2-7	TRBV6-1	CASSEEAGASYEQYF	TGTGCCAGCAGTGAAGAAGCGGGGGCCTCCTACGAGCAGTACTTC
TRBD2	few	TRBJ2-1	TRBV29-1	CSVDSGRASHEQFF	TGCAGCGTTGATAGCGGGAGGGCCTCGCATGAGCAGTTCTTC